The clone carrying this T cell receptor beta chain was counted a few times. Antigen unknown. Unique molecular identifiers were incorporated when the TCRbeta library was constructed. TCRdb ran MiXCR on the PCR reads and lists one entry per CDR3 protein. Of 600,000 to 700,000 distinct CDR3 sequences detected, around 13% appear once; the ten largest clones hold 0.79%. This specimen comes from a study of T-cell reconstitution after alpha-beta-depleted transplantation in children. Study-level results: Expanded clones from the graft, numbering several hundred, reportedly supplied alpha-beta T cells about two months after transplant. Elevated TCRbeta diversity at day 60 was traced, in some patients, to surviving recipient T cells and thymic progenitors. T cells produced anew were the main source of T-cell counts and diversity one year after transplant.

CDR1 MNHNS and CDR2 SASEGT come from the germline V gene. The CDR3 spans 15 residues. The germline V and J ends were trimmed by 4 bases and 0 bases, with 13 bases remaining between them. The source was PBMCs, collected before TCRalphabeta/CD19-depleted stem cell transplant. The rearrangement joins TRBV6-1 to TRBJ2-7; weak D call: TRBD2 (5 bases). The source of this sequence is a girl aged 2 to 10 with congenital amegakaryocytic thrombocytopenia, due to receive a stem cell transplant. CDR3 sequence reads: CASSGSGASSYEQYF. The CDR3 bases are TGTGCCAGCAGTGGGAGCGGAGCAAGCTCCTACGAGCAGTACTTC.